This entry lists 10 T cell receptor beta chains sequenced from one sample in a study of T cells after yellow fever vaccination (dated by TCRdb to the late 2010s). The library was produced with 5' RACE. The data were produced on an Illumina HiSeq 2500. TCRdb ran its own pipeline on the public reads, namely fastp trimming at Q25 and MiXCR clone calling, and kept in-frame beta chains. Every CDR3 protein is listed once, alongside the most common genes and DNA of its rows. A total of under 200,000 distinct CDR3 sequences appear in this sample, 6% to 7.5% of them only once. More than 2.5% of the sample lies in the top ten. The meaning of the sample's treatment or condition label: live attenuated yellow fever vaccine strain. The specimen was CD4+ T cells sorted from PBMCs, collected roughly 5 days after the first yellow fever vaccination. These TCRs come from a man aged 18-30 years who received the YFV17D yellow fever vaccine.

This clonotype was observed at least ten times. The V gene is TRBV7-2, the J gene TRBJ2-6, with a possible D match to TRBD1 (5 bases). The V end was cut by 5 bases, the J end by 0 bases, with 11 bases between. CDR1 and CDR2 from the germline V gene are SGHTA and FQGNSA. CDR3 length equals 16 residues. The CDR3 region has the DNA TGTGCCAGCAGCCCCACAGGCTCCTCTGGGGCCAACGTCCTGACTTTC. This translates into CASSPTGSSGANVLTF.

This clonotype occurred many times. This sequence joins TRBV7-2 and TRBJ2-3; no clear D. This CDR3 contains 13 residues. The V gene's germline CDR1 is SGHTA and CDR2 FQGNSA. V lost 5 bases and J 6 bases, leaving 12 bases between the germline ends. The CDR3 region is CASSPGTGDTQYF. The CDR3 DNA follows: TGTGCCAGCAGCCCCGGAACCGGGGATACGCAGTATTTT.

The rearrangement joins TRBV5-4 to TRBJ1-6, with TRBD1 as a possible D gene (5 bases). This CDR3 is 14 amino acids long. V was pared by 0 bases and J by 8 bases, with 9 bases between. Per the germline V gene, CDR1 is SGHNT and CDR2 is YYREEE (reference sequence). As DNA, the CDR3 is TGTGCCAGCAGCTTGGCAGGGATGGATTCACCCCTCCACTTT. The encoded protein is CASSLAGMDSPLHF.

The table lists this clonotype with many counts. The rearrangement joins TRBV7-9 to TRBJ2-4; 7 nucleotides match TRBD2. This CDR3 region has 13 residues. The junction had 8 bases not matched to a gene; V was cut back by 10 bases and J by 5 bases. The germline gives CDR1 SEHNR, CDR2 FQNEAQ (reference sequence). The CDR3 spells CATSGGTQNIQYF. CDR3 DNA sequence: TGTGCCACCTCGGGGGGAACGCAAAACATTCAGTACTTC.

This clonotype was counted ten times or more. V is TRBV5-5 and J is TRBJ1-6; D gene uncertain. Germline values: CDR1 SGHKS, CDR2 YYEKEE (reference sequence). Between the trimmed V and J ends, which lost 0 bases and 10 bases, there was a span of 11 bases. There are 14 residues in the CDR3. CDR3 DNA: TGTGCCAGCAGCTTGGAAGAGGGATACTCACCCCTCCACTTT. It encodes CASSLEEGYSPLHF.

This clonotype has ten or more counts. This sequence joins TRBV4-3 and TRBJ2-5; D ambiguous. With 1 base removed from V and 1 base from J, the gap between germline ends came to 16 bases. This CDR3 region has 17 residues. The germline V gene has CDR1 LGHNA and CDR2 YSLEER. As DNA, the CDR3 is TGCGCCAGCAGCCAAGGCCGAGTCCGGGCCTTCCAAGAGACCCAGTACTTC. Translation gives CASSQGRVRAFQETQYF.

This clonotype was seen at least ten times. This chain connects TRBV4-1 to TRBJ1-1; TRBD1 matches 8 bases. This CDR3 spans 14 amino acids. Germline CDR1 is MGHRA and CDR2 is YSYEKL. The V gene end was trimmed by 4 bases and the J gene end by 1 base; junction bases not matched to a gene: 2. The CDR3 DNA follows: TGCGCCAGCAGCCTTCAGGGGGCGAACACTGAAGCTTTCTTT. Protein sequence: CASSLQGANTEAFF.

This clonotype appeared a few times. The chain joins TRBV4-3 to TRBJ2-1; 14 nucleotides agree with TRBD2. Germline CDR1 is LGHNA and CDR2 is YSLEER. With V trimmed by 0 bases and J by 0 bases, 16 bases remained unmatched. There are 23 residues in the CDR3. The CDR3 loop reads CASSQDPSVRGLAGGSSYNEQFF. The CDR3, as DNA: TGCGCCAGCAGCCAAGATCCCAGCGTCCGAGGACTAGCGGGGGGAAGCTCCTACAATGAGCAGTTCTTC.

This clonotype occurred many times. This sequence joins TRBV19 and TRBJ2-1; a weak D match, TRBD2 (6 bases). Trimming cost V 0 bases and J 7 bases, with 16 bases left between them. The CDR3 has 16 residues. The germline CDR1 and CDR2 sequences are LNHDA and SQIVND (reference sequence). CDR3 nucleotides: TGTGCCAGTAGTATAGATCGGGGGACCCGAAGGAATGAGCAGTTCTTC. It specifies CASSIDRGTRRNEQFF.

For this clonotype: A read error may produce the germline difference seen at one junction end. The chain joins TRBV18 to TRBJ1-1; a weak D match, TRBD1 (6 bases). The V gene's germline CDR1 is KGHSH and CDR2 LQKENI. The CDR3 totals 14 residues. The chain's CDR3 is CAISSQGLNTEAFF. CDR3 nucleotides: TGTGCCATCTCATCCCAGGGGCTAAACACTGAAGCTTTCTTT.